This T cell receptor (beta chain) was obtained from a study of PD-L1 blockade in urothelial cancer. Study-level background: About nine tenths of the roughly 29 patients were men who had bladder-origin urothelial cancer. Prior chemotherapy regimens per patient numbered 0 to 3.

V lost 2 bases to trimming and J lost 0 bases, with 9 bases between them. The CDR3 totals 15 residues. Germline V gene sequence: CDR1 SGHVS, CDR2 FNYEAQ. Specified time point: peripheral blood 6 weeks after treatment start. The data were produced by immunoSEQ multiplex PCR, yet TCRdb's version contains in-frame clones alone and is incomplete. Seen here are 100,000 to 150,000 clones, about 82% observed once, and the top ten hold 2.4%. The receptor was derived from a middle-aged man with urothelial cancer. The specimen was PBMCs, collected around atezolizumab (anti-PD-L1) treatment. The chain combines TRBV7-6 with TRBJ2-3; the D gene is possibly TRBD2 (5 bases). CDR3 sequence: CASSLWERSTDTQYF. CDR3 sequence (DNA): TGTGCCAGCAGCTTATGGGAGAGGAGCACAGATACGCAGTATTTT. The full variable domain, in which reference TRBV7-6 and TRBJ2-3 provide the parts outside the CDR3, is GAGVSQSPRYKVTKRGQDVALRCDPISGHVSLYWYRQALGQGPEFLTYFNYEAQQDKSGLPNDRFSAERPEGSISTLTIQRTEQRDSAMYRCASSLWERSTDTQYFGPGTRLTVL.